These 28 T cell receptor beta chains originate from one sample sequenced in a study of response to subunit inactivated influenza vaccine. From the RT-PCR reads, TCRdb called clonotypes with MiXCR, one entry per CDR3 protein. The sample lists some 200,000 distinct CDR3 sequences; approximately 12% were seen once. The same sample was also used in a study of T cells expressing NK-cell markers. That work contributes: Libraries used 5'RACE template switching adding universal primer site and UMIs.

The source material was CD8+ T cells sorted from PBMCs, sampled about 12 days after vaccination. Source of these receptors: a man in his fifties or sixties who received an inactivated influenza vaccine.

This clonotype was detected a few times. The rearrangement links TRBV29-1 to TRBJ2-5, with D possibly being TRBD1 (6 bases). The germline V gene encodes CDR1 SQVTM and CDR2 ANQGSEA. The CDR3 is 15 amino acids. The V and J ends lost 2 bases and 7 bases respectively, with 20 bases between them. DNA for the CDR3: TGCAGCGTTGAACCCCGGGAAATTATAGGGGGGACCCAGTACTTC. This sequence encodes CSVEPREIIGGTQYF. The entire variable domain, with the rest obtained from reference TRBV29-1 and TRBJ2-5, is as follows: SAVISQKPSRDICQRGTSLTIQCQVDSQVTMMFWYRQQPGQSLTLIATANQGSEATYESGFVIDKFPISRPNLTFSTLTVSNMSPEDSSIYLCSVEPREIIGGTQYFGPGTRLLVL.

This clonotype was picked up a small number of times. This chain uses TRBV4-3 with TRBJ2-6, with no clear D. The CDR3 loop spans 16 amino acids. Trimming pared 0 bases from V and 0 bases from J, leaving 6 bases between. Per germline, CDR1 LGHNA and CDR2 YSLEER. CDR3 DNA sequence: TGCGCCAGCAGCCAAGATAGGAGCTCTGGGGCCAACGTCCTGACTTTC. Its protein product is CASSQDRSSGANVLTF.

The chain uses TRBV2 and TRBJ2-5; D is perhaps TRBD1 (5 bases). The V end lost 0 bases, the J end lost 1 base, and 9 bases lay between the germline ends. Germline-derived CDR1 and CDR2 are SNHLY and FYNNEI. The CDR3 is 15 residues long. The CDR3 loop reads CASSEAGAPQETQYF. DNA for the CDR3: TGTGCCAGCAGTGAAGCAGGGGCGCCCCAAGAGACCCAGTACTTC. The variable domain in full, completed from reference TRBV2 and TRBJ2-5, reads EPEVTQTPSHQVTQMGQEVILRCVPISNHLYFYWYRQILGQKVEFLVSFYNNEISEKSEIFDDQFSVERPDGSNFTLKIRSTKLEDSAMYFCASSEAGAPQETQYFGPGTRLLVL.

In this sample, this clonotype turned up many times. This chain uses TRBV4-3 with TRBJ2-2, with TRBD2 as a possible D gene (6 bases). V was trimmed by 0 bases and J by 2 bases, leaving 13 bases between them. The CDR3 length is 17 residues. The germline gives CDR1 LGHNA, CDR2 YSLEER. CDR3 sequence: CASSQDRSGLNTGELFF. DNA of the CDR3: TGCGCCAGCAGCCAAGATCGTAGCGGTCTTAACACCGGGGAGCTGTTTTTT.

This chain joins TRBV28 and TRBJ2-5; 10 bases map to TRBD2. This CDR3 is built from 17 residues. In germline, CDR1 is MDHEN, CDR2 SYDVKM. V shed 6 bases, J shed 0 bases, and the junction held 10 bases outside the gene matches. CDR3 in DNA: TGTGCCAGCAGGCAAAGGAGGACTAGCGGATACCAAGAGACCCAGTACTTC. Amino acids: CASRQRRTSGYQETQYF.

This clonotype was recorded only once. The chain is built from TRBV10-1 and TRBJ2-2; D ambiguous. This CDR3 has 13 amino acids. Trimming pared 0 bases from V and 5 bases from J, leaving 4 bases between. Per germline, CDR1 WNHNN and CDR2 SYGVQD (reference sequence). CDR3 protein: CASSESRTGELFF. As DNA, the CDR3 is TGCGCCAGCAGTGAGTCTAGGACCGGGGAGCTGTTTTTT.

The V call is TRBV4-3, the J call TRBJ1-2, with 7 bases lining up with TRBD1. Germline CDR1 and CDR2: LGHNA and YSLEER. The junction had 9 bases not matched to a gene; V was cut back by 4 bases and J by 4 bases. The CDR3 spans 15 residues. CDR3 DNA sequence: TGCGCCAGCAGCCCTGAAACAGGGGCGGGCTATGGCTACACCTTC. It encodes CASSPETGAGYGYTF.

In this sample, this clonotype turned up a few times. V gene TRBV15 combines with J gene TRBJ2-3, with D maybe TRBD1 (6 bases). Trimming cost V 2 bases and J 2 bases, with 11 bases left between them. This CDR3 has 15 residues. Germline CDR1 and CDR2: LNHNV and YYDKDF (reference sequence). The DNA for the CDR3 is TGTGCCACCAGCAGATATGCAGGGGACACAGATACGCAGTATTTT. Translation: CATSRYAGDTDTQYF.

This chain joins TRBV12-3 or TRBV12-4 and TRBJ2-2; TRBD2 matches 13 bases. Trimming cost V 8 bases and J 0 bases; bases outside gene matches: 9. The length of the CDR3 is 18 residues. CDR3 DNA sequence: TGTGCCAGCGGCCCCAGACTAGCGGGGGGACCGAACACCGGGGAGCTGTTTTTT. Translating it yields CASGPRLAGGPNTGELFF.

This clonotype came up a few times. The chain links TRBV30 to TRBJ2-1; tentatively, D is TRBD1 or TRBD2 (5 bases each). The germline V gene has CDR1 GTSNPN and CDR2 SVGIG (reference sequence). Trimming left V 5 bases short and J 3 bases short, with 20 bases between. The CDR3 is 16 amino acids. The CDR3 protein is CAWGTEWQAYYNEQFF. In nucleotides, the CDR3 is TGTGCCTGGGGGACGGAATGGCAGGCCTACTACAATGAGCAGTTCTTC.

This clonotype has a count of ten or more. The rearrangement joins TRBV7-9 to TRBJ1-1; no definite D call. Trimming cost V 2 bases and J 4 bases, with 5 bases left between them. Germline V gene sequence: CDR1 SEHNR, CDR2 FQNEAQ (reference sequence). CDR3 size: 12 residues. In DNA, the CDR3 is TGTGCCAGCAGCTTATGGGGCACTGAAGCTTTCTTT. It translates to CASSLWGTEAFF.

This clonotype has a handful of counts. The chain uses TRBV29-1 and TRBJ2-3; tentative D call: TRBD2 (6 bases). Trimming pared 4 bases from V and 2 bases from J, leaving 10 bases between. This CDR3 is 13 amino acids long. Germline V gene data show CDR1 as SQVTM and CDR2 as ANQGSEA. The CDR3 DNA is TGCAGCGTTGGGGCGGGGATCACAGATACGCAGTATTTT. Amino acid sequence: CSVGAGITDTQYF.

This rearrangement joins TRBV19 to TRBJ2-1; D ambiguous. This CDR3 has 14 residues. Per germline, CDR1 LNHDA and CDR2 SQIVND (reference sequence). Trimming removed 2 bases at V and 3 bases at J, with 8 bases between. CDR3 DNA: TGTGCCAGTAGTATACCGACTGGCTACAATGAGCAGTTCTTC. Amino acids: CASSIPTGYNEQFF. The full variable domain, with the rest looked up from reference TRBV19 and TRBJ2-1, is DGGITQSPKYLFRKEGQNVTLSCEQNLNHDAMYWYRQDPGQGLRLIYYSQIVNDFQKGDIAEGYSVSREKKESFPLTVTSAQKNPTAFYLCASSIPTGYNEQFFGPGTRLTVL.

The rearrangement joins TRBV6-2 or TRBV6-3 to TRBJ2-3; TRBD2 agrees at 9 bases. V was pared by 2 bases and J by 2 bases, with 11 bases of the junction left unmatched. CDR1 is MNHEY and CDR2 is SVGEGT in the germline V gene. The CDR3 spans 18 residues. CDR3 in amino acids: CASSYTLSSSGITDTQYF. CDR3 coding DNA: TGTGCCAGCAGTTACACCTTATCCTCTAGCGGGATCACAGATACGCAGTATTTT.

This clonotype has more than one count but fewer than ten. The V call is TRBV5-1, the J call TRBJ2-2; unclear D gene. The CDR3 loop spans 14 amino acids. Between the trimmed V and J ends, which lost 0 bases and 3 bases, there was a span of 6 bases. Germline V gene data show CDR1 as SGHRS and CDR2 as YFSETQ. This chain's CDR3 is CASSLVADTGELFF. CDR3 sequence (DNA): TGCGCCAGCAGCTTGGTAGCCGACACCGGGGAGCTGTTTTTT.

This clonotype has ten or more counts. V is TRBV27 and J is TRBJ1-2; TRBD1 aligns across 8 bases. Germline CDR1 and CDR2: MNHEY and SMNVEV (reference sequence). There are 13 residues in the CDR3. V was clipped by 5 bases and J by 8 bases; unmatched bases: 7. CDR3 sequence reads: CASSPQGAPGYTF. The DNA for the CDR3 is TGTGCCAGCAGTCCGCAGGGGGCGCCGGGCTACACCTTC.

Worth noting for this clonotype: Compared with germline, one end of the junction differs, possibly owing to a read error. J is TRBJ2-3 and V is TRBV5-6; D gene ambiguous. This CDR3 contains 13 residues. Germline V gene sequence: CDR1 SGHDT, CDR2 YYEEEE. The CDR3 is CAISLGVADTQYF. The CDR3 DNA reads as TGTGCCATCAGCCTTGGGGTCGCAGATACGCAGTATTTT.

For the CDR3, the DNA is TGTGCCAGCAGTAGAAGGACAGGACCCCTTGGGGAAAACATTCAGTACTTC. Amino acids: CASSRRTGPLGENIQYF. The chain carries TRBV27 and TRBJ2-4, with 7 nucleotides matching TRBD1. The CDR3 contains 17 residues. Trimming took 5 bases from V and 5 from J; bases not matched to a gene: 15. Germline V gives CDR1 MNHEY, CDR2 SMNVEV (reference sequence).

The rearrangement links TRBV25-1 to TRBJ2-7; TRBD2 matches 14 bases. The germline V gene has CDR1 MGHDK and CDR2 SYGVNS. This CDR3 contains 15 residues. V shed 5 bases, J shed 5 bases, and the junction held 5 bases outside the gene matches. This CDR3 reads CASSNRLAGGDEQYF. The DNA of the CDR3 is TGTGCCAGCAGTAACAGACTAGCGGGAGGGGACGAGCAGTACTTC.

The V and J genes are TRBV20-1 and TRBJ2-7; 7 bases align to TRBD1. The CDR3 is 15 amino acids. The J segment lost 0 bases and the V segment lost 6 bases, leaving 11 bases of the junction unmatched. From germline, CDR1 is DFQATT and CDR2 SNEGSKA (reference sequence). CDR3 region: CSAQGDQLFSYEQYF. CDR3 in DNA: TGCAGTGCGCAGGGGGACCAACTGTTCTCCTACGAGCAGTACTTC.

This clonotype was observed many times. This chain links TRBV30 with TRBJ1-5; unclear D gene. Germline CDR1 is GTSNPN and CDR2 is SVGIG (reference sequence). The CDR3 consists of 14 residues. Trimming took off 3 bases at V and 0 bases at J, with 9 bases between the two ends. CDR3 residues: CAWSLHFSNQPQHF. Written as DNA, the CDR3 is TGTGCCTGGAGCCTCCATTTTAGCAATCAGCCCCAGCATTTT.

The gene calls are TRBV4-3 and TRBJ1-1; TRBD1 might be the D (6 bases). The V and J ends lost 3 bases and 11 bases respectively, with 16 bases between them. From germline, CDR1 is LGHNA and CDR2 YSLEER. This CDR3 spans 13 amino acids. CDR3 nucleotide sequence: TGCGCCAGCAGCCAGTACAGGGAGGTGACTGCTTTCTTT. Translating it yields CASSQYREVTAFF.

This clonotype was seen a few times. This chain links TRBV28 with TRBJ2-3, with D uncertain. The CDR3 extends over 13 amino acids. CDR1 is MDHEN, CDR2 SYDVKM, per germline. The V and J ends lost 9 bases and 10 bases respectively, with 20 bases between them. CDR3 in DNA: TGTGCCAGTTGCCGAGAGCTGGGTTGGGCGCAGTATTTT. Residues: CASCRELGWAQYF.

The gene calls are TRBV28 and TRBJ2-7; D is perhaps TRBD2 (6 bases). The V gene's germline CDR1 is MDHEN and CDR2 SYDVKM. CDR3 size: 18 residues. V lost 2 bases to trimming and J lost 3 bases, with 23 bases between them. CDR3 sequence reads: CASSLTAGQAPRGYEQYF. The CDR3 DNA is TGTGCCAGCAGTTTAACAGCGGGTCAGGCCCCCCGGGGCTACGAGCAGTACTTC.

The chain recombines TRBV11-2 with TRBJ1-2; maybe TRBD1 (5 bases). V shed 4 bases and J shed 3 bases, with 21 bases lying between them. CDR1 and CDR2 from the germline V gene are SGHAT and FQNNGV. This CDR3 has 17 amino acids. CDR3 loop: CASSSQGLVGLDYGYTF. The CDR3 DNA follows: TGTGCCAGCAGCTCTCAGGGTCTTGTCGGCCTTGACTATGGCTACACCTTC.

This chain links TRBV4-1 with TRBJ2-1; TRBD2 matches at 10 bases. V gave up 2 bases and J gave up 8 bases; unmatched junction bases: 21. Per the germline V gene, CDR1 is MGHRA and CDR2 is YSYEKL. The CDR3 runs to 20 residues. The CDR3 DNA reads TGCGCCAGCAGCCAAATCCCCCTTAGTCCTAGCGGGAGCCGAGGCGATGAGCAGTTCTTC. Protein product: CASSQIPLSPSGSRGDEQFF.

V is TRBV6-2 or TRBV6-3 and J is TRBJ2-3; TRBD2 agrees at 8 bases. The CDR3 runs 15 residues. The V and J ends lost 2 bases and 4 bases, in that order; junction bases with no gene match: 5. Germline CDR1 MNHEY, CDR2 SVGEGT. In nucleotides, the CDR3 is TGTGCCAGCAGTTACCCCGGGGGGGGAGCAGATACGCAGTATTTT. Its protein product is CASSYPGGGADTQYF.

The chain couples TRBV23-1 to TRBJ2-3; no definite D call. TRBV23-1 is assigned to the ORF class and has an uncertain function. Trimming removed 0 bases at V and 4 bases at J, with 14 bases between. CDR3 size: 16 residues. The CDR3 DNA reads TGCGCCAGCAGTCAATCAGGCACTACAAGATCAGATACGCAGTATTTT. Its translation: CASSQSGTTRSDTQYF.